These 24 T cell receptor beta chains originate from one sample sequenced in a study of OX40 agonist ivuxolimab in advanced cancers. Library preparation employed the immunoSEQ multiplex PCR assay. The immuneACCESS repertoire file appears here via TCRdb, limited to in-frame rearrangements. These files lack a portion of the clones; in checked studies, under half of the deficit traces to unresolved V genes, and the cause of the others is not known. A total of tens of thousands of clones appear in this sample, approximately 88% of them only once. Together, the top ten hold approximately 13% of the sample. The specimen was CD4+ or CD8+ T cells sorted from blood, collected in a trial of the OX40 agonist ivuxolimab. Every receptor here comes from an adult with an advanced solid tumor such as melanoma, head and neck, liver or kidney cancer.

The J gene is TRBJ2-2, the V gene TRBV30, with D perhaps matching TRBD1 or TRBD2 (6 bases each). Germline V gene data show CDR1 as GTSNPN and CDR2 as SVGIG (reference sequence). Trimming left V 3 bases short and J 2 bases short, with 10 bases between. The CDR3 contains 14 residues. The DNA for the CDR3 is TGTGCCTGGAGGCGGGACACAAACACCGGGGAGCTGTTTTTT. Its translation: CAWRRDTNTGELFF.

The J gene is TRBJ2-3, the V gene TRBV7-6; possibly TRBD2 for D (6 bases). The CDR3 totals 17 residues. Germline-derived CDR1 and CDR2 are SGHVS and FNYEAQ. Trimming stripped 4 bases from V and 1 base from J, with 18 bases between. Written as DNA, the CDR3 is TGTGCCAGCAGCTCCGGGACTTCCCCGGCGGGCACAGATACGCAGTATTTT. This codes for CASSSGTSPAGTDTQYF.

This chain joins TRBV7-8 and TRBJ2-5; 13 nucleotides match TRBD2. Germline CDR1 is SGHVS and CDR2 is FQNEAQ. The CDR3 spans 14 residues. V trimming: 10 bases; J trimming: 5 bases; junction bases outside the gene matches: 7. CDR3 DNA: TGTGCCACCGGACTAGCGGGAGTAGGGGAGACCCAGTACTTC. Translating gives CATGLAGVGETQYF.

The V gene is TRBV30, the J gene TRBJ2-7; TRBD2 matches 13 bases. Germline values: CDR1 GTSNPN, CDR2 SVGIG (reference sequence). The CDR3 is made up of 15 amino acids. Germline trimming cut 5 bases from V and 6 bases from J; bases unmatched to any gene: 10. DNA of the CDR3: TGTGCCTGGGCTAAACTAGCGGGAGGGCCCAGCGAGCAGTACTTC. Protein product: CAWAKLAGGPSEQYF.

The V and J genes are TRBV11-3 and TRBJ2-1; D remains unclear. CDR1 and CDR2 from the germline V gene are SGHNT and YENEEA. The CDR3 is made up of 14 amino acids. Deletions cut 1 base from V and 5 bases from J, with 9 bases between. The CDR3 coding sequence is TGTGCCAGCAGCTTAGTTATCGGCCACAATGAGCAGTTCTTC. This sequence encodes CASSLVIGHNEQFF.

This rearrangement joins TRBV6-5 to TRBJ2-1, with 9 bases fitting TRBD2. This CDR3 is 14 amino acids long. Per germline, CDR1 MNHEY and CDR2 SVGAGI. V was clipped by 4 bases and J by 7 bases; unmatched bases: 5. DNA for the CDR3: TGTGCCAGCAGTTCCTCGGGACTAGCAAATGAGCAGTTCTTC. Amino acid sequence: CASSSSGLANEQFF.

This clone has a handful of counts. The chain uses TRBV5-6 and TRBJ2-2; a weak D match, TRBD1 (6 bases). The ends were cut back, 1 base at V and 8 bases at J, with 18 bases in the middle. Germline V gene lookup returns CDR1 SGHDT and CDR2 YYEEEE. This CDR3 region has 16 residues. The CDR3 region has the DNA TGTGCCAGCAGCTTGTACAGGGCGGGTTTCTCGGGGGAGCTGTTTTTT. Translated: CASSLYRAGFSGELFF. Drawing the rest from reference TRBV5-6 and TRBJ2-2, the complete variable domain is DAGVTQSPTHLIKTRGQQVTLRCSPKSGHDTVSWYQQALGQGPQFIFQYYEEEERQRGNFPDRFSGHQFPNYSSELNVNALLLGDSALYLCASSLYRAGFSGELFFGEGSRLTVL.

Note on this clone: This may stem from a read error, because a much larger clone lies one nucleotide away. The CDR3 loop is CASSAGQGGTGGYEQYF. The CDR3 DNA follows: TGTGCCAGCAGCGCGGGACAGGGGGGGACTGGCGGCTACGAGCAGTACTTC. V usage is TRBV7-9 and J usage is TRBJ2-7; 11 positions agree with TRBD1. The CDR3 consists of 17 residues. Germline V gives CDR1 SEHNR, CDR2 FQNEAQ (reference sequence). The J segment lost 3 bases and the V segment lost 5 bases, leaving 12 bases of the junction unmatched. Full variable domain (outside the CDR3, taken from reference TRBV7-9 and TRBJ2-7): DTGVSQNPRHKITKRGQNVTFRCDPISEHNRLYWYRQTLGQGPEFLTYFQNEAQLEKSRLLSDRFSAERPKGSFSTLEIQRTEQGDSAMYLCASSAGQGGTGGYEQYFGPGTRLTVT.

The chain employs TRBV7-9 and TRBJ2-3; D unresolved. The CDR3 consists of 15 residues. V shed 1 base and J shed 4 bases, with 12 bases lying between them. Germline CDR1 is SEHNR and CDR2 is FQNEAQ (reference sequence). CDR3 coding DNA: TGTGCCAGCAGCTTAGGAGCGATGGACGCAGATACGCAGTATTTT. Translated: CASSLGAMDADTQYF.

V and J are TRBV30 and TRBJ2-7, with 7 bases aligning to TRBD2. The CDR3 spans 15 residues. Per the germline V gene, CDR1 is GTSNPN and CDR2 is SVGIG (reference sequence). The J segment lost 1 base and the V segment lost 0 bases, leaving 6 bases of the junction unmatched. The CDR3 sequence is CAWSVRVGGSYEQYF. CDR3 nucleotide sequence: TGTGCCTGGAGTGTACGGGTGGGAGGGTCCTACGAGCAGTACTTC.

The chain couples TRBV28 to TRBJ1-1, with 7 bases identical to TRBD1. The CDR3 extends over 13 amino acids. V gave up 0 bases and J gave up 8 bases; unmatched junction bases: 3. CDR1 and CDR2 from the germline V gene are MDHEN and SYDVKM. CDR3 DNA sequence: TGTGCCAGCAGTTTATGGAGACAGGGCGAAGCTTTCTTT. Translation: CASSLWRQGEAFF.

The chain couples TRBV7-8 to TRBJ2-7, with TRBD1 matching 8 bases. The germline gives CDR1 SGHVS, CDR2 FQNEAQ. The V and J ends lost 5 bases and 10 bases, in that order; junction bases with no gene match: 4. The CDR3 runs 11 residues. Written as DNA, the CDR3 is TGTGCCAGCAGCGCACAGGGGGTTCAGTACTTC. The encoded protein is CASSAQGVQYF.

The V and J genes are TRBV18 and TRBJ2-3, with D unresolved. Germline CDR1 and CDR2: KGHSH and LQKENI. V was shortened by 6 bases and J by 2 bases, with 9 bases between the two germline ends. This CDR3 has 13 amino acids. The CDR3 loop is CASSPFPTDTQYF. The CDR3 coding sequence is TGTGCCAGCTCCCCTTTTCCCACAGATACGCAGTATTTT. Full variable domain (rest looked up from reference TRBV18 and TRBJ2-3): NAGVMQNPRHLVRRRGQEARLRCSPMKGHSHVYWYRQLPEEGLKFMVYLQKENIIDESGMPKERFSAEFPKEGPSILRIQQVVRGDSAAYFCASSPFPTDTQYFGPGTRLTVL.

The chain couples TRBV19 to TRBJ2-3, with 10 bases that match TRBD1. V lost 5 bases, J lost 1 base, and 3 bases stayed unmatched. Germline values: CDR1 LNHDA, CDR2 SQIVND (reference sequence). CDR3 length: 15 amino acids. This CDR3 is CASSGGQGGTDTQYF. CDR3 DNA sequence: TGTGCCAGTAGTGGCGGACAGGGGGGCACAGATACGCAGTATTTT.

This chain uses TRBV2 with TRBJ1-6; 10 bases are a match to TRBD1. V trimming: 6 bases; J trimming: 9 bases; junction bases outside the gene matches: 11. Germline CDR1 is SNHLY and CDR2 is FYNNEI. This CDR3 region has 16 residues. CDR3 residues: CASSGDRGLGGSPLHF. The CDR3 DNA sequence: TGTGCCAGCAGCGGGGACAGGGGACTCGGGGGTTCACCCCTCCACTTT.

The chain uses TRBV7-8 and TRBJ2-5; 10 positions agree with TRBD2. The junction had 7 bases not matched to a gene; V was cut back by 1 base and J by 5 bases. The CDR3 is 16 amino acids. In germline, CDR1 is SGHVS, CDR2 FQNEAQ. For the CDR3, the DNA is TGTGCCAGCAGCTTAGTTCTAGCGGGAGTGGGGGAGACCCAGTACTTC. It is translated as CASSLVLAGVGETQYF.

This chain uses TRBV2 with TRBJ2-7; no clear D gene. V lost 4 bases to trimming and J lost 0 bases, with 13 bases between them. This CDR3 contains 15 residues. In germline, CDR1 is SNHLY, CDR2 FYNNEI. CDR3 sequence reads: CASSGDISSSYEQYF. The DNA of the CDR3 is TGTGCCAGCAGTGGCGACATCTCGAGCTCCTACGAGCAGTACTTC.

This clone was detected only once. This chain connects TRBV19 to TRBJ2-1; TRBD1 or TRBD2 may be the D gene (5 bases each). V was cut by 4 bases and J by 1 base, with 8 bases left in between. Germline CDR1 reads LNHDA; CDR2 reads SQIVND (reference sequence). CDR3 length: 14 amino acids. CDR3 coding DNA: TGTGCCAGTAGTAGGGGGAATTCCTACAATGAGCAGTTCTTC. This encodes CASSRGNSYNEQFF.

This clone was counted only a few times. The rearrangement links TRBV19 to TRBJ1-5, with D possibly TRBD1 on 6 matching bases. Germline V gene lookup returns CDR1 LNHDA and CDR2 SQIVND (reference sequence). CDR3 length: 15 amino acids. Trimming cost V 6 bases and J 5 bases, with 17 bases left between them. The CDR3 DNA reads TGTGCCAGTAGCCCGATCCGGGACATTCATCAGCCCCAGCATTTT. Amino acids: CASSPIRDIHQPQHF.

This chain connects TRBV5-6 to TRBJ1-5, with 10 bases fitting TRBD1. The CDR3 extends over 16 amino acids. The germline CDR1 and CDR2 sequences are SGHDT and YYEEEE. Trimming cost V 2 bases and J 5 bases; bases outside gene matches: 7. DNA for the CDR3: TGTGCCAGCAGCTTTTCTGGGACAGGGGCTTATCAGCCCCAGCATTTT. Amino acids: CASSFSGTGAYQPQHF.

This clone appeared a few times. V and J are TRBV5-1 and TRBJ1-4; TRBD1 matches 9 bases. This CDR3 is built from 15 residues. The germline gives CDR1 SGHRS, CDR2 YFSETQ. The V and J ends lost 4 bases and 5 bases, in that order; junction bases with no gene match: 6. The CDR3 DNA reads as TGCGCCAGCAGCCGGACAGGGGTAGGGAATGAAAAACTGTTTTTT. This translates into CASSRTGVGNEKLFF.

This clone was observed a few times. J is TRBJ2-7 and V is TRBV9, with TRBD1 identical over 8 bases. The CDR3 runs to 14 residues. In germline, CDR1 is SGDLS, CDR2 YYNGEE. Losses at the gene ends were 1 base for V and 6 bases for J; bases not matched to a gene: 6. DNA of the CDR3: TGTGCCAGCAGCGTACAGGACAGGGTGGGCGAGCAGTACTTC. Translation gives CASSVQDRVGEQYF.

A single count supports this clone. The rearrangement links TRBV5-1 to TRBJ1-1; a possible D gene is TRBD1 (5 bases). The germline V and J ends were trimmed by 0 bases and 1 base, with 7 bases remaining between them. Germline V gives CDR1 SGHRS, CDR2 YFSETQ. The CDR3 contains 14 residues. CDR3 bases: TGCGCCAGCAGCTTGGAGGGGACGAACACTGAAGCTTTCTTT. Translation gives CASSLEGTNTEAFF.

V is TRBV28 and J is TRBJ2-1; D call uncertain. V lost 5 bases, J lost 4 bases, and 6 bases lay in between. Germline values: CDR1 MDHEN, CDR2 SYDVKM. This CDR3 has 12 residues. This CDR3 reads CASSPQYNEQFF. The CDR3 DNA reads TGTGCCAGCAGTCCCCAGTACAATGAGCAGTTCTTC. Full variable domain (rest looked up from reference TRBV28 and TRBJ2-1): DVKVTQSSRYLVKRTGEKVFLECVQDMDHENMFWYRQDPGLGLRLIYFSYDVKMKEKGDIPEGYSVSREKKERFSLILESASTNQTSMYLCASSPQYNEQFFGPGTRLTVL.